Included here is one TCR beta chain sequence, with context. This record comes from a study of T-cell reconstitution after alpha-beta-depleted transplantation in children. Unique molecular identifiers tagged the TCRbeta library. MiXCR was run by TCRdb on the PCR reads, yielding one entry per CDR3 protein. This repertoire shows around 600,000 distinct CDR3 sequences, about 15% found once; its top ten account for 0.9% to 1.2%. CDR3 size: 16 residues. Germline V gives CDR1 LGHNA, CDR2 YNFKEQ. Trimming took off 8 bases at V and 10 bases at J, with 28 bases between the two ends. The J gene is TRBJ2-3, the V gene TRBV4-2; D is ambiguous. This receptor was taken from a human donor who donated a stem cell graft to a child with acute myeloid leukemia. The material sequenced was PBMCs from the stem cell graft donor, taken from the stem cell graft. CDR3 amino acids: CASGPGPVNGGWAQYF. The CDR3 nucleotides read TGTGCCAGCGGCCCCGGGCCAGTTAACGGCGGATGGGCGCAGTATTTT.